The 12 T cell receptor beta chains below were found in one sample sequenced in a study of PD-1 blockade in classical Hodgkin lymphoma. This table comes from immunoSEQ multiplex PCR, and its TCRdb copy is limited to in-frame clones, with some not included. The sample carries 50,000 to 65,000 clones, 91% recorded once. Time point given: cycle 4 day 1 (C4D1), after less than 7 weeks of nivolumab. After autologous stem cell transplantation all patients relapsed, and prior brentuximab vedotin exposure differed between cohorts. The sample in question was peripheral blood mononuclear cells (PBMCs), obtained before the fourth cycle of nivolumab. These receptors were taken from a human donor with classical Hodgkin lymphoma.

V is TRBV5-4 and J is TRBJ2-1, with TRBD2 matching over 15 bases. Trimming removed 3 bases from V and 5 bases from J; junction bases left unmatched: 3. The CDR3 extends over 16 amino acids. Germline lookup yields CDR1 SGHNT and CDR2 YYREEE (reference sequence). The CDR3 sequence is CASSWTSGGANNEQFF. For the CDR3, the DNA is TGTGCCAGCAGCTGGACTAGCGGGGGGGCGAACAATGAGCAGTTCTTC.

V gene TRBV10-3 combines with J gene TRBJ2-1; D not resolved. CDR1 ENHRY and CDR2 SYGVKD come from the germline V gene. V was pared by 10 bases and J by 3 bases, with 13 bases between. The CDR3 runs 13 residues. The CDR3 coding sequence is TGTGCCACCCGAGAAGGGCTCTACAATGAGCAGTTCTTC. Its protein product is CATREGLYNEQFF.

This chain connects TRBV12-5 to TRBJ1-2; a possible D gene is TRBD1 (5 bases). Germline V gives CDR1 LGHNT, CDR2 FRNRAP. The CDR3 totals 15 residues. V lost 4 bases and J lost 7, with 19 bases in between. The CDR3 spells CASGSPGGQGSGYTF. CDR3 coding DNA: TGTGCTAGTGGTTCCCCCGGGGGTCAGGGCTCTGGCTACACCTTC.

The V and J genes are TRBV18 and TRBJ1-1; weak D call: TRBD1 (5 bases). V was pared by 5 bases and J by 0 bases, with 13 bases between. The CDR3 is made up of 15 amino acids. Germline CDR1 reads KGHSH; CDR2 reads LQKENI. Here the CDR3 DNA reads TGTGCCAGCTCAGCAAACGGGGGAATGAACACTGAAGCTTTCTTT. It is translated as CASSANGGMNTEAFF.

J is TRBJ1-3 and V is TRBV15; possibly TRBD1 for D (6 bases). CDR1 and CDR2 (germline): LNHNV, YYDKDF (reference sequence). V was trimmed by 6 bases and J by 1 base, leaving 19 bases between them. The length of the CDR3 is 17 residues. The CDR3 DNA follows: TGTGCCACCAGGACGTCACCGAAAGGGGGGTCTGGAAACACCATATATTTT. It translates to CATRTSPKGGSGNTIYF.

The rearrangement uses TRBV14 and TRBJ2-6; D is ambiguous. The CDR3 length is 16 residues. Trimming took off 8 bases at V and 0 bases at J, with 14 bases between the two ends. Per the germline V gene, CDR1 is SGHDN and CDR2 is FVKESK. The CDR3 region is CASGCHLLSGANVLTF. DNA of the CDR3: TGTGCCAGCGGATGTCACCTCCTCTCTGGGGCCAACGTCCTGACTTTC.

The rearrangement uses TRBV5-1 and TRBJ2-1; a weak D match, TRBD1 (5 bases). This CDR3 has 14 amino acids. Germline V gene lookup returns CDR1 SGHRS and CDR2 YFSETQ. V lost 0 bases and J lost 5, with 9 bases in between. This chain's CDR3 is CASSLGGVNNEQFF. The DNA of the CDR3 is TGCGCCAGCAGCTTGGGGGGCGTGAACAATGAGCAGTTCTTC.

The chain combines TRBV30 with TRBJ1-2; 9 positions agree with TRBD1. The CDR3 contains 17 residues. The trim removed 2 bases at V and 2 bases at J, leaving 12 bases unmatched. Germline CDR1 reads GTSNPN; CDR2 reads SVGIG (reference sequence). CDR3 sequence (DNA): TGTGCCTGGAGTCGTCAAACCGGGACAGGGTACAACTATGGCTACACCTTC. Encoded protein: CAWSRQTGTGYNYGYTF. The full variable domain, its missing parts supplied by reference TRBV30 and TRBJ1-2, is SQTIHQWPATLVQPVGSPLSLECTVEGTSNPNLYWYRQAAGRGLQLLFYSVGIGQISSEVPQNLSASRPQDRQFILSSKKLLLSDSGFYLCAWSRQTGTGYNYGYTFGSGTRLTVV.

The chain employs TRBV6-6 and TRBJ1-5; no clear D gene. This CDR3 is built from 15 residues. V gave up 2 bases and J gave up 0 bases, with 8 bases separating them. The germline CDR1 and CDR2 sequences are MNHNY and SVGAGI (reference sequence). CDR3 DNA: TGTGCCAGCAGTTACGATAACTATAGCAATCAGCCCCAGCATTTT. Translation gives CASSYDNYSNQPQHF.

The V gene is TRBV19, the J gene TRBJ2-3; 14 positions agree with TRBD2. Germline values: CDR1 LNHDA, CDR2 SQIVND (reference sequence). J gave up 6 bases and V 5 bases, and 19 bases lay outside the gene matches. The CDR3 loop spans 20 amino acids. CDR3 amino acids: CASSPVTSGGAYTVTDTQYF. In DNA, the CDR3 is TGTGCCAGTAGTCCAGTGACTAGCGGGGGGGCCTATACGGTGACGGATACGCAGTATTTT.

CDR3 region: CAISEHTSPFSEQYF. CDR3 DNA sequence: TGTGCCATCAGTGAACACACATCGCCCTTCTCCGAGCAGTACTTC. V gene TRBV10-3 combines with J gene TRBJ2-7, with D unclear. The V gene's germline CDR1 is ENHRY and CDR2 SYGVKD. The CDR3 sequence is 15 residues long. The V end lost 3 bases, the J end lost 6 bases, and 18 bases lay between the germline ends.

J is TRBJ1-1 and V is TRBV7-2; unclear D gene. V lost 1 base, J lost 4 bases, and 7 bases lay in between. The CDR3 runs 13 residues. CDR1 is SGHTA and CDR2 is FQGNSA in the germline V gene. The CDR3 reads CASSLDLITEAFF. The CDR3 DNA reads as TGTGCCAGCAGCTTAGACCTGATCACTGAAGCTTTCTTT.